This T cell receptor beta chain was captured in a study of shared clonotypes between healthy human individuals. Study-wide results and caveats: Compared with memory subsets, naive subsets generally had larger estimated richness.

Concerning this clone: Antigen specificity is unknown.

CD4+ cells underwent separation, giving CD45RA+ naive and CD45RA-negative memory subsets. Researchers ran the assay at a deep level. Each cell subset's genomic DNA was divided evenly among several immunoSEQ plates. Clones were sequenced by immunoSEQ multiplex PCR, and TCRdb holds only the in-frame ones, with some missing. This sample has over a million clones, with roughly 96% found just once. The CDR3 runs 17 residues. V dropped 4 bases and J dropped 6; count of bases not matched to a gene: 14. Germline V gene data show CDR1 as SGHRS and CDR2 as YFSETQ. The clonotype originates from a man aged 25 to 40 in good health. The chain carries TRBV5-1 and TRBJ2-7; 12 bases line up with TRBD2. Sequenced: naive CD4+ T cells sorted from blood. The subset denotes: CD45RA+ positively selected. This CDR3 reads CASSLGRTSGNDGEQYF. The CDR3 DNA follows: TGCGCCAGCAGCCTAGGAAGGACTAGCGGGAATGACGGCGAGCAGTACTTC. The full variable domain, rest sourced from reference TRBV5-1 and TRBJ2-7, is KAGVTQTPRYLIKTRGQQVTLSCSPISGHRSVSWYQQTPGQGLQFLFEYFSETQRNKGNFPGRFSGRQFSNSRSEMNVSTLELGDSALYLCASSLGRTSGNDGEQYFGPGTRLTVT.